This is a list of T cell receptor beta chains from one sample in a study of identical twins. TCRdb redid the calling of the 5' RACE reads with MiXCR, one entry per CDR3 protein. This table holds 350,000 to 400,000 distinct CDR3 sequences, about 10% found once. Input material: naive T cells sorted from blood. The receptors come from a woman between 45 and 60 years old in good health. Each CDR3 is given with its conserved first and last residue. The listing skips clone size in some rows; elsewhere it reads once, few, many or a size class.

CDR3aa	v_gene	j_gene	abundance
CASRLDLPSYEQYF	TRBV5-1	TRBJ2-7	-
CSARTTQYTDTQYF	TRBV29-1	TRBJ2-3	many
CASSSPRTDTYEQYF	TRBV11-2	TRBJ2-7	few
CASSPRLDVETQYF	TRBV7-8	TRBJ2-5	once
CASSERRIGYTF	TRBV6-4	TRBJ1-2	-
CSVGLAGGDTQYF	TRBV29-1	TRBJ2-3	many
CSGGAVTKNIQYF	TRBV20-1	TRBJ2-4	few
CASSYARLGYTF	TRBV6-2/TRBV6-3	TRBJ1-2	-
CASSQGGFHEQFF	TRBV11-2	TRBJ2-1	few
CASSYRTGIAGTDTQYF	TRBV27	TRBJ2-3	few
CASSSEPGTGSGYTF	TRBV5-1	TRBJ1-2	many
CASSLQGAHETQYF	TRBV11-2	TRBJ2-5	few
CASSLDRQTTDTQYF	TRBV5-1	TRBJ2-3	many
CSATRRKGAKNIQYF	TRBV20-1	TRBJ2-4	-
CASRPTGQPDSGANVLTF	TRBV12-3/TRBV12-4	TRBJ2-6	-
CAISDQALFNEQFF	TRBV10-3	TRBJ2-1	-
CASSTDRGKWEKLFF	TRBV11-2	TRBJ1-4	many
CASKPQGLANTEAFF	TRBV2	TRBJ1-1	-
CASSQALRGELFF	TRBV14	TRBJ2-2	many
CASSLYSSRTEAFF	TRBV12-3/TRBV12-4	TRBJ1-1	-
CASSDDRVLSSGANVLTF	TRBV6-1	TRBJ2-6	-
CATSGNQGYEQFF	TRBV15	TRBJ2-1	-
CASSPGTTRAYEQYF	TRBV9	TRBJ2-7	-
CASSFSNEQFF	TRBV12-3/TRBV12-4	TRBJ2-1	many
CASSEPGQGGNEQFF	TRBV25-1	TRBJ2-1	few